The clone carrying this TCR beta chain appeared many times. Its antigen is as yet unknown. Time point: sample taken at primary tumor resection. CDR3 size: 18 residues. V was pared by 3 bases and J by 0 bases, with 18 bases between. The germline V gene encodes CDR1 SEHNR and CDR2 FQNEAQ (reference sequence). This record comes from a study of spatial heterogeneity in lung cancer. Findings and caveats of the study: The study found that expanded intratumoral alpha and beta TCR counts tracked tumor mutation counts.

TCRdb used MiXCR to reprocess the 5' RACE reads, holding one entry per CDR3 protein. The data hold approximately 9,200 distinct CDR3 sequences, with around 5% observed a single time. V is TRBV7-9 and J is TRBJ1-3; no definite D call. This clonotype originated in a female donor with early-stage non-small cell lung cancer. The sequences come from lung tumor tissue, collected at surgery. The CDR3 protein is CASSFWFGTALSGNTIYF. The CDR3 DNA reads as TGTGCCAGCAGCTTTTGGTTTGGTACAGCTCTCTCTGGAAACACCATATATTTT.